Listed here are 30 T cell receptor beta chains from one sample, sequenced in a study of vaccination and CD4 T cells after COVID-19. Treatment meaning: roughly 10-day PBMC culture with coronavirus spike peptide pools or control peptides (ViraFEST assay). Cultured CD4+ T cell DNA underwent sequencing with the Oncomine TCR Beta short-read assay. Using its own MiXCR run on the PCR reads, TCRdb lists one record per CDR3 protein. The sample has 7,000 to 9,500 distinct CDR3 sequences, about three quarters seen once. Their recognized antigens are unknown. Input material: CD4+ T cells from blood, cultured in vitro. All receptors derive from a human donor who had recovered from COVID-19.

J is TRBJ2-3 and V is TRBV24-1; D remains unclear. Germline V CDR1 and CDR2: KGHDR, SFDVKD. The CDR3 covers 12 residues. With 1 base removed from V and 6 bases from J, the gap between germline ends came to 4 bases. Written as DNA, the CDR3 is TGTGCCACCAGTGATTTTTCCGATACGCAGTATTTT. This encodes CATSDFSDTQYF.

This chain joins TRBV20-1 and TRBJ2-1, with D possibly TRBD1 on 6 matching bases. This CDR3 is 15 amino acids long. With 5 bases removed from V and 2 bases from J, the gap between germline ends came to 16 bases. Germline assignment: CDR1 DFQATT and CDR2 SNEGSKA (reference sequence). The CDR3 spells CSAVDRTFTYNEQFF. The DNA of the CDR3 is TGCAGTGCTGTCGACAGGACATTCACCTACAATGAGCAGTTCTTC.

The chain joins TRBV18 to TRBJ1-2; 7 bases line up with TRBD1. CDR3 size: 13 residues. Germline V lookup: CDR1 KGHSH, CDR2 LQKENI. Losses at the gene ends were 6 bases for V and 2 bases for J; bases not matched to a gene: 3. The CDR3: CASSLGQNYGYTF. As DNA, the CDR3 is TGTGCCAGCTCGCTGGGACAGAACTATGGCTACACCTTC.

The rearrangement links TRBV2 to TRBJ1-3; the match to TRBD1 covers 11 bases. This CDR3 has 13 amino acids. With 6 bases clipped from V and 11 bases from J, the junction kept 6 bases outside the gene matches. CDR1 and CDR2 (germline): SNHLY, FYNNEI. As DNA, the CDR3 is TGTGCCAGCAGAGCCGGGACAGGGGGTCCCATATATTTT. As protein: CASRAGTGGPIYF.

The J gene is TRBJ1-2, the V gene TRBV4-3; possible D gene TRBD1, 5 bases. Germline V lookup: CDR1 LGHNA, CDR2 YSLEER. The CDR3 covers 15 residues. Trimming cost V 0 bases and J 5 bases, with 13 bases left between them. The DNA of the CDR3 is TGCGCCAGCAGCCAAGATGTCCAGGGCGGGTATGGCTACACCTTC. This sequence encodes CASSQDVQGGYGYTF.

V usage is TRBV20-1 and J usage is TRBJ1-6; D might be TRBD1 (5 bases). V was clipped by 1 base and J by 0 bases, with 10 bases between them. Germline CDR1 DFQATT, CDR2 SNEGSKA (reference sequence). CDR3 length equals 16 residues. The chain's CDR3 is CSARGGGSSYNSPLHF. CDR3 in DNA: TGCAGTGCTAGAGGTGGGGGGAGCTCCTATAATTCACCCCTCCACTTT.

The chain has TRBV20-1 and TRBJ2-4, with D hard to call. CDR3 length: 16 residues. Germline-derived CDR1 and CDR2 are DFQATT and SNEGSKA (reference sequence). Trimming shortened V by 0 bases and J by 5 bases, and 17 bases separated the two germline ends. Here the CDR3 reads CSARDPREQWENIQYF. Here the CDR3 DNA reads TGCAGTGCTAGAGATCCGAGAGAACAGTGGGAAAACATTCAGTACTTC.

The chain employs TRBV11-3 and TRBJ1-3; D is uncertain. Germline values: CDR1 SGHNT, CDR2 YENEEA. The CDR3 is 14 amino acids. Trimming left V 4 bases short and J 1 base short, with 8 bases between. CDR3 protein: CASSSGQSGNTIYF. The CDR3 DNA sequence: TGTGCCAGCAGCTCCGGGCAGTCTGGAAACACCATATATTTT.

The rearrangement links TRBV20-1 to TRBJ2-1; 7 nucleotides agree with TRBD1. From germline, CDR1 is DFQATT and CDR2 SNEGSKA (reference sequence). The trim removed 7 bases at V and 5 bases at J, leaving 11 bases unmatched. This CDR3 is 14 amino acids long. The CDR3 region has the DNA TGCAGTGTCCCGCCGACAGGGCGCAACAATGAGCAGTTCTTC. It codes for CSVPPTGRNNEQFF.

This clonotype was counted a single time. The chain combines TRBV7-8 with TRBJ2-7, with 9 bases that match TRBD2. CDR3 length: 16 amino acids. Trimming cost V 5 bases and J 1 base; bases outside gene matches: 9. Germline CDR1 reads SGHVS; CDR2 reads FQNEAQ. The CDR3 loop is CASSILGAGGSYEQYF. The CDR3 DNA is TGTGCCAGCAGCATCCTAGGAGCGGGGGGATCCTACGAGCAGTACTTC.

This clonotype has just a few counts. The chain joins TRBV20-1 to TRBJ2-6; unclear D gene. V was pared by 3 bases and J by 0 bases, with 6 bases between. Germline V lookup: CDR1 DFQATT, CDR2 SNEGSKA (reference sequence). The CDR3 contains 14 residues. CDR3 in amino acids: CSASVFSGANVLTF. The CDR3, as DNA: TGCAGTGCTAGTGTTTTCTCTGGGGCCAACGTCCTGACTTTC.

The V call is TRBV19, the J call TRBJ2-1, with 8 bases fitting TRBD2. The CDR3 sequence is 15 residues long. Germline values: CDR1 LNHDA, CDR2 SQIVND (reference sequence). V dropped 5 bases and J dropped 9; count of bases not matched to a gene: 12. The CDR3 protein is CASSRHSGASGEQFF. CDR3 nucleotide sequence: TGTGCCAGTAGTCGTCATAGCGGGGCTTCCGGTGAGCAGTTCTTC.

V and J are TRBV20-1 and TRBJ2-5, with 12 positions matching TRBD2. The V gene's germline CDR1 is DFQATT and CDR2 SNEGSKA (reference sequence). The trim removed 1 base at V and 4 bases at J, leaving 1 base unmatched. The CDR3 is 14 residues long. The CDR3 DNA reads TGCAGTGCTAGAGCACTAGCGGGGGGAGAGACCCAGTACTTC. It encodes CSARALAGGETQYF.

This chain uses TRBV6-1 with TRBJ1-6; 7 nucleotides match TRBD1. Trimming at V came to 6 bases and at J to 6 bases, leaving 14 bases not matched to a gene. CDR3 length: 17 amino acids. Germline V CDR1 and CDR2: MNHNS, SASEGT. The CDR3 region is CASRAGATGASNSPLHF. In nucleotides, the CDR3 is TGTGCCAGCAGAGCTGGGGCCACAGGGGCTTCTAATTCACCCCTCCACTTT.

This rearrangement joins TRBV6-1 to TRBJ1-5; D is unclear. Germline loops: CDR1 MNHNS, CDR2 SASEGT. V dropped 9 bases and J dropped 6 bases, with 9 bases sitting between them. The CDR3 consists of 11 residues. The CDR3 spells CASCSGQPQHF. DNA for the CDR3: TGTGCCAGTTGTTCAGGTCAGCCCCAGCATTTT.

The rearrangement joins TRBV20-1 to TRBJ2-5; 10 bases line up with TRBD2. CDR3 size: 15 residues. The germline V gene has CDR1 DFQATT and CDR2 SNEGSKA (reference sequence). Losses at the gene ends were 4 bases for V and 1 base for J; bases not matched to a gene: 6. The DNA for the CDR3 is TGCAGTGCTAAGGCTAGCGGGAGACCCCAAGAGACCCAGTACTTC. Encoded protein: CSAKASGRPQETQYF.

The V and J genes are TRBV24-1 and TRBJ2-2; 13 bases fit TRBD2. This CDR3 comprises 16 residues. The V gene end was trimmed by 9 bases and the J gene end by 3 bases; junction bases not matched to a gene: 6. Per the germline V gene, CDR1 is KGHDR and CDR2 is SFDVKD. The CDR3 nucleotides are TGTGCCACCCGGACTAGCGGGAGTGGTGACACCGGGGAGCTGTTTTTT. Its translation: CATRTSGSGDTGELFF.

The rearrangement links TRBV11-2 to TRBJ1-3; TRBD1 agrees at 12 bases. Germline values: CDR1 SGHAT, CDR2 FQNNGV. The junction had 7 bases not matched to a gene; V was cut back by 5 bases and J by 2 bases. This CDR3 spans 17 amino acids. The CDR3 loop reads CASSRDRGHGAGNTIYF. CDR3 DNA sequence: TGTGCCAGCAGCAGGGACAGGGGGCACGGCGCTGGAAACACCATATATTTT.

The rearrangement uses TRBV28 and TRBJ1-1; D might be TRBD1 (6 bases). Germline values: CDR1 MDHEN, CDR2 SYDVKM. This CDR3 spans 14 amino acids. V was pared by 4 bases and J by 1 base, with 10 bases between. CDR3 sequence: CASSSHRANTEAFF. CDR3 DNA: TGTGCCAGCAGTTCCCACAGGGCGAACACTGAAGCTTTCTTT.

This chain uses TRBV7-9 with TRBJ1-2; a possible D gene is TRBD1 (5 bases). This CDR3 spans 17 amino acids. Germline V gene lookup returns CDR1 SEHNR and CDR2 FQNEAQ (reference sequence). V was trimmed by 4 bases and J by 1 base, leaving 19 bases between them. CDR3 in DNA: TGTGCCAGCAGCTCGGGACTGGGAGGATTGAGTAACTATGGCTACACCTTC. This sequence encodes CASSSGLGGLSNYGYTF.

The J gene is TRBJ2-1, the V gene TRBV7-2; 12 bases align to TRBD2. Trimming removed 5 bases from V and 0 bases from J; junction bases left unmatched: 2. Germline lookup yields CDR1 SGHTA and CDR2 FQGNSA. The CDR3 consists of 16 residues. This CDR3 reads CASSVTSGGSYNEQFF. CDR3 coding DNA: TGTGCCAGCAGCGTGACTAGCGGGGGCTCCTACAATGAGCAGTTCTTC.

In DNA, the CDR3 is TGTGCCAGCAGTCTGGACAGGGTCCCAGATACGCAGTATTTT. Its protein product is CASSLDRVPDTQYF. The chain has TRBV6-1 and TRBJ2-3; the match to TRBD1 covers 8 bases. Germline V lookup: CDR1 MNHNS, CDR2 SASEGT. This CDR3 has 14 amino acids. Losses at the gene ends were 5 bases for V and 4 bases for J; bases not matched to a gene: 5.

The chain employs TRBV7-9 and TRBJ2-1; D not resolved. The length of the CDR3 is 12 residues. Germline V gene lookup returns CDR1 SEHNR and CDR2 FQNEAQ (reference sequence). V was trimmed by 1 base and J by 9 bases, leaving 7 bases between them. CDR3 in amino acids: CASSLVVVEQFF. CDR3 coding DNA: TGTGCCAGCAGCTTAGTGGTAGTTGAGCAGTTCTTC.

The V call is TRBV15, the J call TRBJ2-5; TRBD2 is a possible D gene (7 bases). The germline gives CDR1 LNHNV, CDR2 YYDKDF (reference sequence). The CDR3 is 16 residues long. V shed 5 bases and J shed 0 bases, with 16 bases lying between them. CDR3 in amino acids: CATSRGGAQYQETQYF. The CDR3 coding sequence is TGTGCCACCAGCCGAGGGGGGGCACAGTACCAAGAGACCCAGTACTTC.

This clonotype was detected only once. The chain employs TRBV20-1 and TRBJ2-1; D might be TRBD1 (6 bases). Germline CDR1 reads DFQATT; CDR2 reads SNEGSKA (reference sequence). V was cut by 5 bases and J by 2 bases, with 16 bases left in between. The CDR3 is 15 amino acids. The CDR3 reads CSAGPQGAAYNEQFF. Written as DNA, the CDR3 is TGCAGTGCTGGCCCACAGGGAGCAGCCTACAATGAGCAGTTCTTC.

This chain's CDR3 is CSATEGTSGQETQYF. CDR3 nucleotides: TGCAGTGCTACCGAGGGGACTAGCGGCCAAGAGACCCAGTACTTC. V and J are TRBV20-1 and TRBJ2-5; 11 bases are a match to TRBD2. The germline V gene has CDR1 DFQATT and CDR2 SNEGSKA (reference sequence). J lost 1 base, V lost 4 bases, and 5 bases had no gene match. The CDR3 runs 15 residues.

DNA of the CDR3: TGCGCCAGCAGCTTGGAACAGAGAGGCACAGATACGCAGTATTTT. Translating it yields CASSLEQRGTDTQYF. The V call is TRBV5-1, the J call TRBJ2-3; no definite D call. This CDR3 region has 15 residues. The V end was cut by 0 bases, the J end by 1 base, with 9 bases between. CDR1 and CDR2 from the germline V gene are SGHRS and YFSETQ. The variable domain in full, completed from reference TRBV5-1 and TRBJ2-3, reads KAGVTQTPRYLIKTRGQQVTLSCSPISGHRSVSWYQQTPGQGLQFLFEYFSETQRNKGNFPGRFSGRQFSNSRSEMNVSTLELGDSALYLCASSLEQRGTDTQYFGPGTRLTVL.

J is TRBJ2-7 and V is TRBV11-2, with a weak D call TRBD1 (7 bases). The V end was cut by 1 base, the J end by 7 bases, with 14 bases between. Germline V gene data show CDR1 as SGHAT and CDR2 as FQNNGV. The CDR3 is made up of 14 amino acids. CDR3 region: CASSLVGGGLEQYF. The CDR3 nucleotides are TGTGCCAGCAGCTTAGTTGGAGGGGGCCTGGAGCAGTACTTC.

The chain links TRBV11-3 to TRBJ1-1; maybe TRBD1 (6 bases). Germline CDR1 and CDR2: SGHNT and YENEEA. This CDR3 has 15 residues. The germline V and J ends were trimmed by 4 bases and 1 base, with 13 bases remaining between them. The CDR3 region is CASSYPQTGNTEAFF. DNA of the CDR3: TGTGCCAGCAGCTACCCCCAGACAGGGAACACTGAAGCTTTCTTT.

The chain uses TRBV6-1 and TRBJ2-6; TRBD1 matches 7 bases. The germline gives CDR1 MNHNS, CDR2 SASEGT. The length of the CDR3 is 15 residues. J was trimmed by 2 bases and V by 6 bases; bases with no gene match: 4. The CDR3 DNA reads TGTGCCAGCAGCCTTCAGGGGGCTGGGGCCAACGTCCTGACTTTC. Protein sequence: CASSLQGAGANVLTF.